This T cell receptor beta chain was obtained from a study of T cells in Graves' hyperthyroidism and ophthalmopathy. Study conclusions and caveats: Blood also showed most of the thyroid clonotypes that were expanded above 0.001.

Trimming removed 6 bases from V and 0 bases from J, with 12 bases in between. The CDR3 is made up of 15 amino acids. Germline V gives CDR1 LGHNT, CDR2 FRNRAP. Disease duration was under 3 months in the ophthalmopathy patients, who also had a Clinical Activity Score of at least 3 and a NOSPECS grade of at least 4. RNA transcripts were the template for amplifying TCR beta CDR3 regions. The TCR CDR3 first-round RT-PCR relied on the HTBI primer set. TCRdb reprocessed the multiplex PCR reads via MiXCR and lists one record per CDR3 protein. Among around 300,000 distinct CDR3 sequences listed, roughly an eighth were seen once. Many counts were recorded for this clonotype. No antigen is known for it.

The receptor was derived from a woman aged 40 to 49 with Graves' ophthalmopathy. Sequencing was performed on blood. The chain joins TRBV12-5 to TRBJ1-5; D gene uncertain. CDR3 amino acids: CASGTQEHSNQPQHF. CDR3 bases: TGTGCTAGTGGCACACAAGAACATAGCAATCAGCCCCAGCATTTT.